Described below is a single T cell receptor beta chain sequence and its context. What it binds is not known. CDR3 length: 15 amino acids. V dropped 2 bases and J dropped 3 bases, with 11 bases sitting between them. CDR1 is SGHTA and CDR2 is FQGNSA in the germline V gene. This record comes from a study of OX40 agonist ivuxolimab in advanced cancers. Overall study context: The diagnoses of dose-escalation patients were hepatocellular carcinoma, melanoma, renal cell or head and neck cancer. Antecedent anti-PD-1, anti-PD-L1 or anti-CTLA-4 therapy was permissible, with around 40% having received some.

Clones were sequenced by immunoSEQ multiplex PCR, and TCRdb holds only the in-frame ones, with some missing. Found here are 65,000 to 85,000 clones, 80% to 90% of them singletons; the top ten hold 4%. Study-level results: Researchers report that CD8+ T cells had, on average, more expanded clones than CD4+.

The source material was CD4+ or CD8+ T cells sorted from blood, sampled in a trial of the OX40 agonist ivuxolimab. The gene calls are TRBV7-2 and TRBJ2-1; tentative D call: TRBD1 (5 bases). This sequence was found in an adult with an advanced solid tumor such as melanoma, head and neck, liver or kidney cancer. In DNA, the CDR3 is TGTGCCAGCAGCTTATCTAGGGGATACTACAATGAGCAGTTCTTC. Its protein is CASSLSRGYYNEQFF.